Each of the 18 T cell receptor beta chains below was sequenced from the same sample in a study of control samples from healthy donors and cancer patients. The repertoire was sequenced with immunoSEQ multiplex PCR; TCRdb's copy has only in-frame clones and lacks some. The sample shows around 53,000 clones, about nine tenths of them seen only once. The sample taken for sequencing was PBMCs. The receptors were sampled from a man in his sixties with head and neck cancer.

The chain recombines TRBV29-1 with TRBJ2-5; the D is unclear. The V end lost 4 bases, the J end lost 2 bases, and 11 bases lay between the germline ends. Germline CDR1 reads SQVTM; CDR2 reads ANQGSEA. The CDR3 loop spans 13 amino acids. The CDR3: CSVVRHLQETQYF. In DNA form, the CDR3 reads TGCAGCGTTGTCCGACACCTTCAAGAGACCCAGTACTTC.

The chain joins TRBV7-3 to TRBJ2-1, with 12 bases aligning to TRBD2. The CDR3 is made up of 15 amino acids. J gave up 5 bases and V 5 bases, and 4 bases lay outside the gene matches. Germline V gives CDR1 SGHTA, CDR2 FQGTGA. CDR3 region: CASSPWTSGNNEQFF. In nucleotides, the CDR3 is TGTGCCAGCAGCCCATGGACTAGCGGGAACAATGAGCAGTTCTTC.

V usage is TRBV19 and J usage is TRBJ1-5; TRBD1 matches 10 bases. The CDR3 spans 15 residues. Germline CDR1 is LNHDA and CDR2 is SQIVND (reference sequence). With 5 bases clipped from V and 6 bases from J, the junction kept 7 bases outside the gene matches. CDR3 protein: CASSALRDRGQPQHF. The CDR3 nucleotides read TGTGCCAGTAGTGCTCTCCGGGACAGGGGTCAGCCCCAGCATTTT.

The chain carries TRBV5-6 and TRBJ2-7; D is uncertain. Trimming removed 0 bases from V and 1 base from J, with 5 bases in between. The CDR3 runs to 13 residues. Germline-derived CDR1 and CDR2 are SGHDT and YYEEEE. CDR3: CASSLVSSYEQYF. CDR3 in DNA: TGTGCCAGCAGCTTGGTAAGTTCCTACGAGCAGTACTTC.

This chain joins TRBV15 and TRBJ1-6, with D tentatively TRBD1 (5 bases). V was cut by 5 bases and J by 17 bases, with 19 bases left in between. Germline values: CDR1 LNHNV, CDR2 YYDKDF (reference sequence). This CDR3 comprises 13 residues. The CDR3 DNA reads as TGTGCCACCAGCCTTCAGGCCGGGGCCCAGGTCCACTTT. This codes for CATSLQAGAQVHF.

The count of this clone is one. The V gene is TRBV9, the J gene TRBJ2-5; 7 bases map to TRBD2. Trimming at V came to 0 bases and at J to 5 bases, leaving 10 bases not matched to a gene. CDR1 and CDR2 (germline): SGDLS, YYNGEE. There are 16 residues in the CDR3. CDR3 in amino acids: CASSVVGTGGFETQYF. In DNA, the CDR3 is TGTGCCAGCAGCGTAGTAGGGACGGGGGGTTTCGAGACCCAGTACTTC.

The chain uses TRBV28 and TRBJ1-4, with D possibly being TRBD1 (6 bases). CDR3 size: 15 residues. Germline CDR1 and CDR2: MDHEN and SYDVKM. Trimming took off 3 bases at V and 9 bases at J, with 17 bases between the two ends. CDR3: CASSFRGAPLQKLFF. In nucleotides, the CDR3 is TGTGCCAGCAGTTTTAGGGGGGCCCCTCTCCAAAAACTGTTTTTT.

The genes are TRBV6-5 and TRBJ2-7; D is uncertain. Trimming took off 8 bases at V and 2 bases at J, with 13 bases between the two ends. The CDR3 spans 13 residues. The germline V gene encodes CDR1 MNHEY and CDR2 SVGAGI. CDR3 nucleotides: TGTGCCAGCCGTAAGGGCAGCCCCTACGAGCAGTACTTC. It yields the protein CASRKGSPYEQYF.

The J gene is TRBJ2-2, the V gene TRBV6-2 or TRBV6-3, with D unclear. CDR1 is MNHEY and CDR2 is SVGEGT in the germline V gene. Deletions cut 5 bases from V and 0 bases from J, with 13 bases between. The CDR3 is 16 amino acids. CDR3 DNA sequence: TGTGCCAGCAGTCCGTCAGGAGACGCGAACACCGGGGAGCTGTTTTTT. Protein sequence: CASSPSGDANTGELFF.

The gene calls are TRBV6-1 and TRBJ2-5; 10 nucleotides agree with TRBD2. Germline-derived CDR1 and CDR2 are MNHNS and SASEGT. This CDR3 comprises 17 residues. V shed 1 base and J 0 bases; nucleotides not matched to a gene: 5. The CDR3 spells CASSEELAGPNQETQYF. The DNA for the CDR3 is TGTGCCAGCAGTGAAGAACTAGCGGGGCCTAACCAAGAGACCCAGTACTTC.

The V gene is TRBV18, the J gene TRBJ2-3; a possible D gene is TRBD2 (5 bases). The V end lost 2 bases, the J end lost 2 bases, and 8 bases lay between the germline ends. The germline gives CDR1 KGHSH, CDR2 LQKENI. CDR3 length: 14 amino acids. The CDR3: CASSPGGYTDTQYF. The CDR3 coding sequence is TGTGCCAGCTCACCAGGAGGATACACAGATACGCAGTATTTT.

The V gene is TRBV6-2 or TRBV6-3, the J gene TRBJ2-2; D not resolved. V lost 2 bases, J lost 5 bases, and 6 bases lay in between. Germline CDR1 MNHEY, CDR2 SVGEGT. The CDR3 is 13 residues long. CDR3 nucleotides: TGTGCCAGCAGTTACGGCTGGACCGGGGAGCTGTTTTTT. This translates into CASSYGWTGELFF.

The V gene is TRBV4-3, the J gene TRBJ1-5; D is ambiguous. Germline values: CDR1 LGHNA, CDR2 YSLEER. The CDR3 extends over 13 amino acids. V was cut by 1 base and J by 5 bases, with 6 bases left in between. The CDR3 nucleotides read TGCGCCAGCAGCCAAGTGACGGATCAGCCCCAGCATTTT. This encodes CASSQVTDQPQHF.

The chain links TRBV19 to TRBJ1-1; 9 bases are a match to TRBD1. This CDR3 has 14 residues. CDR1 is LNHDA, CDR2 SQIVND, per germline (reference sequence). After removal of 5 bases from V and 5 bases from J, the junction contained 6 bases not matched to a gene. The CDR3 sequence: CASSPGQGATEAFF. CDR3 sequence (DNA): TGTGCCAGTAGTCCGGGACAGGGAGCGACTGAAGCTTTCTTT.

The CDR3 region has the DNA TGCGCCAGCAGTGATTCCGGCACCGGGGAGCTGTTTTTT. Translation: CASSDSGTGELFF. This chain connects TRBV10-1 to TRBJ2-2, with D uncertain. Trimming removed 3 bases from V and 4 bases from J, with 6 bases in between. This CDR3 is built from 13 residues. CDR1 and CDR2 from the germline V gene are WNHNN and SYGVQD (reference sequence).

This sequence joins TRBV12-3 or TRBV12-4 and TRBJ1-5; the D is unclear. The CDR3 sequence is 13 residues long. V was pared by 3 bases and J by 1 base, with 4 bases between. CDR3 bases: TGTGCCAGCAGTTTTCAAAGCAATCAGCCCCAGCATTTT. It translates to CASSFQSNQPQHF.

CDR3: CASGGGGVDEQFF. The CDR3 DNA sequence: TGCGCCAGCGGGGGCGGGGGGGTCGATGAGCAGTTCTTC. The rearrangement joins TRBV4-3 to TRBJ2-1, with 9 bases fitting TRBD2. CDR1 and CDR2 (germline): LGHNA, YSLEER. The CDR3 runs 13 residues. V was pared by 8 bases and J by 8 bases, with 7 bases of the junction left unmatched.

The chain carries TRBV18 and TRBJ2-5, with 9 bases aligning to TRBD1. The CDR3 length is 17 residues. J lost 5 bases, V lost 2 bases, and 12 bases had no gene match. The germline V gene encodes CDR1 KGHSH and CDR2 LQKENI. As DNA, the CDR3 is TGTGCCAGCTCACCAACGACAGGGGGGCAAGAGTCGGAGACCCAGTACTTC. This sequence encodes CASSPTTGGQESETQYF.